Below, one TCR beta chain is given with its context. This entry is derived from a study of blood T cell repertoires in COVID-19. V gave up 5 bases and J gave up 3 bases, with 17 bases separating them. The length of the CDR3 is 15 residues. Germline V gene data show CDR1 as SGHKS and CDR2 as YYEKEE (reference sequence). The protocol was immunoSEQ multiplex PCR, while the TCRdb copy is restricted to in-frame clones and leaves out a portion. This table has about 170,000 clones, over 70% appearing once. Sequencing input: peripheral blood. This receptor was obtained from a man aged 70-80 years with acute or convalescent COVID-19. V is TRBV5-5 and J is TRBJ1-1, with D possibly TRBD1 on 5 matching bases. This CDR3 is CASSMPGFRDTEAFF. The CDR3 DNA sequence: TGTGCCAGCAGTATGCCTGGCTTCAGGGACACTGAAGCTTTCTTT.